The clone carrying this T cell receptor beta chain came up many times. Its antigen is not identified. V was shortened by 5 bases and J by 1 base, with 12 bases between the two germline ends. This CDR3 is built from 15 residues. Germline CDR1 reads MNHEY; CDR2 reads SVGEGT. Template switching added a universal primer site; cDNA carried unique molecular identifiers. Via MiXCR, TCRdb re-called the 5' RACE reads, giving one row per CDR3 protein. The table has some 210,000 distinct CDR3 sequences, 15% to 20% seen once; the top ten hold over 35%. The record originates from a study of identical twins. Points from the study as a whole: Invariant cells of the MAIT and iNKT types might have partly distorted the zero-insertion analyses.

These data were likewise used in another study, on T cells expressing NK-cell markers. That work contributes: Sorted CD3+CD56-NKG2C+, CD3+CD56+NKG2C- and CD3+CD56+NKG2C+ T cells were the source of the TCR beta repertoires.

The source is a woman under 30 in good health. The specimen sequenced was CD8+ T cells sorted from blood. The rearrangement links TRBV6-2 or TRBV6-3 to TRBJ2-1; either TRBD1 or TRBD2 may supply D (6 bases each). CDR3 sequence (DNA): TGTGCCAGCAGTGAGACAGGAGGGTCCTACAATGAGCAGTTCTTC. Its protein is CASSETGGSYNEQFF.